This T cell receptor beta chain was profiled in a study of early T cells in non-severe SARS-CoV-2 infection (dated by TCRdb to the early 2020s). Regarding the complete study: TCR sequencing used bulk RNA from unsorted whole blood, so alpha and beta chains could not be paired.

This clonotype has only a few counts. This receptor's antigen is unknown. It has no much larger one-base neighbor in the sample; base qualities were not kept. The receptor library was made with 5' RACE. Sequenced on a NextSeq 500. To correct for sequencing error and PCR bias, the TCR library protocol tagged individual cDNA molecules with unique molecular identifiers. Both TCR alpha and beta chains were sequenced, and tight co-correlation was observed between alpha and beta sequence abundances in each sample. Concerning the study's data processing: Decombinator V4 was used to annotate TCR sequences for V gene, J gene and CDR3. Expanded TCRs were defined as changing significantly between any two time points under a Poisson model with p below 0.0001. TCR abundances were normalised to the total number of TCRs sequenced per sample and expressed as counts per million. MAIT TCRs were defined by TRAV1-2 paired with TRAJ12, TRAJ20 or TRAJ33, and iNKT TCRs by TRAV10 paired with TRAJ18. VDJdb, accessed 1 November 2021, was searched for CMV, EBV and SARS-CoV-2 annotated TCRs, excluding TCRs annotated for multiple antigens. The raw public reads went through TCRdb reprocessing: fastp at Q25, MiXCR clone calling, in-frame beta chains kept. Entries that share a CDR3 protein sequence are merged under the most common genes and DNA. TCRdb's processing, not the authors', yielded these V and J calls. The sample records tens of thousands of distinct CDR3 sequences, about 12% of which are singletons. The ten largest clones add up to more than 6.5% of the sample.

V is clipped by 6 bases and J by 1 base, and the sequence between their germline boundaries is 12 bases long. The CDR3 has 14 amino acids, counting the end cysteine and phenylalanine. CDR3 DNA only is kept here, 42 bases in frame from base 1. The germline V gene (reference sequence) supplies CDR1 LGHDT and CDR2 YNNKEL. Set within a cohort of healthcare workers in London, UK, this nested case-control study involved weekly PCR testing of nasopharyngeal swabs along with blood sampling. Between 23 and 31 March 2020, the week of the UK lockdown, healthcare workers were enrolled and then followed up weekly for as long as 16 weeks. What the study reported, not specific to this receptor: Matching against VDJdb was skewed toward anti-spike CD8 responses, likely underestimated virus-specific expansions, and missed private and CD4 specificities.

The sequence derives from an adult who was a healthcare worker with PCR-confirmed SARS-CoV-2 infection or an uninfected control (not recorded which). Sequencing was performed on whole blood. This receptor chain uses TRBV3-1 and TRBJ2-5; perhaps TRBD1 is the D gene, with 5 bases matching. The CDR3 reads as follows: CASSLQVFQETQYF. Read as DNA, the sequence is TGTGCCAGCAGTCTACAGGTTTTCCAAGAGACCCAGTACTTC.